This passage covers 30 T cell receptor beta chains from one sample sequenced in a study of control samples from healthy donors and cancer patients. Sequencing used immunoSEQ multiplex PCR; TCRdb keeps in-frame clones, though not all of them. Among 80,000 to 100,000 clones, around 90% were seen once, and the ten largest hold roughly 13%. The sample taken for sequencing was blood. These receptors originate from a man aged 30 to 45 in good health.

This clone was seen a few times. The same CDR3 also results from other DNA sequences found in this sample. The chain couples TRBV5-1 to TRBJ2-7; D is unclear. The ends were cut back, 3 bases at V and 0 bases at J, with 1 base in the middle. From germline, CDR1 is SGHRS and CDR2 YFSETQ. The CDR3 length is 11 residues. The CDR3 DNA is TGCGCCAGCAGCTCCTCCTACGAGCAGTACTTC. It translates to CASSSSYEQYF.

The chain carries TRBV11-2 and TRBJ2-5; perhaps TRBD1 as D (6 bases). V was pared by 5 bases and J by 1 base, with 14 bases between. Per germline, CDR1 SGHAT and CDR2 FQNNGV. This CDR3 is 15 amino acids long. The CDR3 loop reads CASSLSGQPQETQYF. The DNA for the CDR3 is TGTGCCAGCAGCCTCTCAGGACAGCCCCAAGAGACCCAGTACTTC.

This sequence joins TRBV5-1 and TRBJ1-2; D is ambiguous. Trimming pared 0 bases from V and 0 bases from J, leaving 12 bases between. The CDR3 is made up of 16 amino acids. CDR1 is SGHRS, CDR2 YFSETQ, per germline. The chain's CDR3 is CASSLAGGASNYGYTF. As DNA, the CDR3 is TGCGCCAGCAGCTTGGCGGGCGGAGCCTCTAACTATGGCTACACCTTC.

The gene calls are TRBV7-3 and TRBJ2-2; no reliable D call. The CDR3 is made up of 13 amino acids. V was clipped by 1 base and J by 6 bases, with 6 bases between them. The germline CDR1 and CDR2 sequences are SGHTA and FQGTGA. The CDR3 coding sequence is TGTGCCAGCAGCTTAAATAACCCCGGGGAGCTGTTTTTT. Its translation is CASSLNNPGELFF.

This clone occurred once. V is TRBV5-4 and J is TRBJ2-1; D remains ambiguous. Looked up from germline, CDR1 is SGHNT and CDR2 is YYREEE (reference sequence). The CDR3 totals 13 residues. V was trimmed by 2 bases and J by 7 bases, leaving 10 bases between them. CDR3 nucleotide sequence: TGTGCCAGCAGCTTAACGGTGGCGAATGAGCAGTTCTTC. Translation: CASSLTVANEQFF. Drawing the rest from reference TRBV5-4 and TRBJ2-1, the complete variable domain is ETGVTQSPTHLIKTRGQQVTLRCSSQSGHNTVSWYQQALGQGPQFIFQYYREEENGRGNFPPRFSGLQFPNYSSELNVNALELDDSALYLCASSLTVANEQFFGPGTRLTVL.

This CDR3 reads CASSEVRFYEQYF. The CDR3 DNA sequence: TGTGCCAGCAGTGAAGTTCGCTTCTACGAGCAGTACTTC. This rearrangement joins TRBV6-1 to TRBJ2-7; D uncertain. This CDR3 comprises 13 residues. Germline CDR1 reads MNHNS; CDR2 reads SASEGT. V lost 1 base and J 3 bases, leaving 7 bases between the germline ends.

The genes are TRBV5-1 and TRBJ2-4; D uncertain. Germline V CDR1 and CDR2: SGHRS, YFSETQ. V lost 4 bases and J lost 1, with 15 bases in between. The CDR3 is 16 amino acids. In DNA, the CDR3 is TGCGCCAGCAGCCGCGGACGAAATTGGGCCAAAAACATTCAGTACTTC. Translating it yields CASSRGRNWAKNIQYF.

Note on this clone: Other nucleotide sequences from this sample produce the same CDR3. The chain links TRBV19 to TRBJ2-7, with D perhaps matching TRBD1 (5 bases). Germline CDR1 and CDR2: LNHDA and SQIVND (reference sequence). V lost 8 bases, J lost 1 base, and 9 bases lay in between. The CDR3 length is 12 residues. This chain's CDR3 is CASGTGSYEQYF. In DNA form, the CDR3 reads TGTGCCAGTGGTACAGGATCCTACGAGCAGTACTTC.

V gene TRBV29-1 combines with J gene TRBJ2-1, with 7 bases fitting TRBD1. V lost 7 bases, J lost 1 base, and 7 bases stayed unmatched. The CDR3 spans 14 residues. Germline V gives CDR1 SQVTM, CDR2 ANQGSEA. CDR3 in amino acids: CSGKQGMSYNEQFF. CDR3 nucleotide sequence: TGCAGCGGGAAACAGGGGATGTCCTACAATGAGCAGTTCTTC.

The chain combines TRBV6-2 or TRBV6-3 with TRBJ2-1; D not certain. The CDR3 has 17 residues. V lost 0 bases, J lost 1 base, and 13 bases lay in between. Germline CDR1 and CDR2: MNHEY and SVGEGT. CDR3 sequence reads: CASSYSASVRSYNEQFF. The CDR3 nucleotides read TGTGCCAGCAGTTACTCGGCGAGTGTTCGGTCCTACAATGAGCAGTTCTTC.

The chain carries TRBV9 and TRBJ2-4; D gene uncertain. This CDR3 contains 18 residues. Germline CDR1 is SGDLS and CDR2 is YYNGEE. V dropped 1 base and J dropped 2 bases, with 19 bases sitting between them. CDR3 amino acids: CASSVPTAPQVSKNIQYF. The CDR3 nucleotides are TGTGCCAGCAGCGTACCCACCGCTCCTCAGGTCTCCAAAAACATTCAGTACTTC.

This chain joins TRBV28 and TRBJ1-3; D possibly corresponds to TRBD1 (6 bases). Trimming took off 10 bases at V and 2 bases at J, with 18 bases between the two ends. There are 15 residues in the CDR3. CDR1 and CDR2 (germline): MDHEN, SYDVKM. The CDR3 DNA reads TGTGCCACTCAAGAGGGGGGCGAAACTGGAAACACCATATATTTT. Encoded protein: CATQEGGETGNTIYF.

The CDR3 loop reads CASSQGASLYSNQPQHF. The CDR3, as DNA: TGCGCCAGCAGCCAAGGGGCCAGCCTTTATAGCAATCAGCCCCAGCATTTT. The chain recombines TRBV4-1 with TRBJ1-5; no reliable D call. V was clipped by 1 base and J by 0 bases, with 13 bases between them. CDR3 length: 17 residues. The V gene's germline CDR1 is MGHRA and CDR2 YSYEKL.

This rearrangement joins TRBV28 to TRBJ2-7; tentatively, D is TRBD1 (5 bases). Germline V lookup: CDR1 MDHEN, CDR2 SYDVKM. Between the trimmed V and J ends, which lost 5 bases and 6 bases, there was a span of 17 bases. This CDR3 is built from 14 residues. CDR3 sequence (DNA): TGTGCCAGCAGTCCACACTCCCAGGGCTCCGAGCAGTACTTC. It yields the protein CASSPHSQGSEQYF.

The chain links TRBV7-2 to TRBJ2-6, with D unresolved. CDR3 length: 15 amino acids. Germline V lookup: CDR1 SGHTA, CDR2 FQGNSA. The V and J ends lost 1 base and 0 bases respectively, with 4 bases between them. In nucleotides, the CDR3 is TGTGCCAGCAGCTTAGTAGGCTCTGGGGCCAACGTCCTGACTTTC. This gives the protein CASSLVGSGANVLTF.

This clone showed up just a few times. The chain uses TRBV14 and TRBJ1-4; 8 bases line up with TRBD1. Trimming cost V 4 bases and J 10 bases; bases outside gene matches: 14. The CDR3 spans 16 residues. Germline V CDR1 and CDR2: SGHDN, FVKESK. CDR3 residues: CASSPPLGQGAAKLFF. CDR3 sequence (DNA): TGTGCCAGCAGCCCTCCGTTAGGACAGGGAGCAGCAAAACTGTTTTTT. Supplemented by reference TRBV14 and TRBJ1-4, the full variable domain reads EAGVTQFPSHSVIEKGQTVTLRCDPISGHDNLYWYRRVMGKEIKFLLHFVKESKQDESGMPNNRFLAERTGGTYSTLKVQPAELEDSGVYFCASSPPLGQGAAKLFFGSGTQLSVL.

The chain carries TRBV11-2 and TRBJ2-7; 11 nucleotides line up with TRBD2. The germline gives CDR1 SGHAT, CDR2 FQNNGV. This CDR3 is built from 15 residues. J lost 6 bases, V lost 2 bases, and 6 bases had no gene match. The CDR3 bases are TGTGCCAGCAGCTTACAGCCGGGACTAGCGGTCGAGCAGTACTTC. It translates to CASSLQPGLAVEQYF.

V is TRBV10-3 and J is TRBJ1-1; no clear D. Trimming pared 3 bases from V and 1 base from J, leaving 6 bases between. The CDR3 covers 13 residues. Germline values: CDR1 ENHRY, CDR2 SYGVKD. The CDR3 DNA is TGTGCCATCAGTGACACAAAGAACACTGAAGCTTTCTTT. It codes for CAISDTKNTEAFF.

The genes are TRBV6-4 and TRBJ1-4; D not certain. The CDR3 has 14 residues. The V end was cut by 6 bases, the J end by 12 bases, with 20 bases between. Per germline, CDR1 MRHNA and CDR2 SNTAGT. CDR3 amino acids: CASRSPVPPVELFF. The CDR3 coding sequence is TGTGCCAGCAGAAGCCCGGTCCCACCCGTGGAACTGTTTTTT.

This clone was picked up one time. J is TRBJ1-5 and V is TRBV24-1; D remains ambiguous. The length of the CDR3 is 12 residues. CDR1 is KGHDR and CDR2 is SFDVKD in the germline V gene. Trimming cost V 12 bases and J 0 bases, with 8 bases left between them. The CDR3 DNA sequence: TGTGCCGTGAGTAATAGCAATCAGCCCCAGCATTTT. Its translation is CAVSNSNQPQHF.

This clone appeared once. This chain uses TRBV28 with TRBJ2-7; D might be TRBD1 (5 bases). The CDR3 extends over 17 amino acids. Trimming removed 6 bases at V and 6 bases at J, with 27 bases between. Germline CDR1 reads MDHEN; CDR2 reads SYDVKM. CDR3 coding DNA: TGTGCCAGCAGCGAAACCCGTGCGGCAGGGAACCTCCTCGAGCAGTACTTC. This translates into CASSETRAAGNLLEQYF.

The chain recombines TRBV4-1 with TRBJ2-7; 10 bases map to TRBD1. This CDR3 region has 14 residues. V lost 3 bases and J lost 7; bases outside the gene matches: 6. Looked up from germline, CDR1 is MGHRA and CDR2 is YSYEKL. The DNA of the CDR3 is TGCGCCAGCAGCCAGAGACAGGGGGCACGGGAGCAGTACTTC. Its protein is CASSQRQGAREQYF.

The J gene is TRBJ1-4, the V gene TRBV27; D not resolved. The CDR3 length is 13 residues. V was trimmed by 2 bases and J by 8 bases, leaving 9 bases between them. Germline V gene sequence: CDR1 MNHEY, CDR2 SMNVEV (reference sequence). The CDR3 DNA follows: TGTGCCAGCAGTTTAGTGGACCACGAAAAACTGTTTTTT. Residues: CASSLVDHEKLFF.

CDR3 coding DNA: TGTGCCAGCAGTTTATTGGGGGGTCCGAACACCGGGGAGCTGTTTTTT. Translation: CASSLLGGPNTGELFF. The rearrangement joins TRBV27 to TRBJ2-2; TRBD2 might be the D (6 bases). Germline V gene data show CDR1 as MNHEY and CDR2 as SMNVEV (reference sequence). The CDR3 spans 16 residues. Trimming took off 1 base at V and 0 bases at J, with 9 bases between the two ends.

The chain carries TRBV7-9 and TRBJ2-2; 8 nucleotides align to TRBD1. Trimming took 5 bases from V and 5 from J; bases not matched to a gene: 10. The CDR3 runs to 16 residues. Looked up from germline, CDR1 is SEHNR and CDR2 is FQNEAQ (reference sequence). This CDR3 reads CASSPATGARTGELFF. CDR3 bases: TGTGCCAGCAGCCCAGCGACAGGGGCGAGGACCGGGGAGCTGTTTTTT.

The genes are TRBV11-1 and TRBJ2-1, with TRBD2 identical over 14 bases. Germline V gene sequence: CDR1 SGHAT, CDR2 FQDESV (reference sequence). The J segment lost 4 bases and the V segment lost 5 bases, leaving 1 base of the junction unmatched. The CDR3 extends over 15 amino acids. CDR3 DNA: TGTGCCAGCAGCCGACTAGCGGGAGGGTACAATGAGCAGTTCTTC. Translation: CASSRLAGGYNEQFF. Complete variable domain (other parts from reference TRBV11-1 and TRBJ2-1): EAEVAQSPRYKITEKSQAVAFWCDPISGHATLYWYRQILGQGPELLVQFQDESVVDDSQLPKDRFSAERLKGVDSTLKIQPAELGDSAMYLCASSRLAGGYNEQFFGPGTRLTVL.

This clone has only a few counts. This chain connects TRBV5-4 to TRBJ2-1; no firm D call. Trimming took off 4 bases at V and 1 base at J, with 15 bases between the two ends. CDR3 length: 16 residues. In germline, CDR1 is SGHNT, CDR2 YYREEE (reference sequence). CDR3 nucleotide sequence: TGTGCCAGCAGCCTCCTGACTGGCGTGTCCTACAATGAGCAGTTCTTC. Translation: CASSLLTGVSYNEQFF.

This chain links TRBV9 with TRBJ2-1; possibly TRBD2 for D (7 bases). Germline values: CDR1 SGDLS, CDR2 YYNGEE. V lost 2 bases and J lost 6, with 15 bases in between. The CDR3 has 15 amino acids. CDR3 nucleotides: TGTGCCAGCAGCGTTGGGGGGGCCCTCTTCAATGAGCAGTTCTTC. Its protein is CASSVGGALFNEQFF.

The chain uses TRBV12-3 or TRBV12-4 and TRBJ1-5; D ambiguous. The germline V and J ends were trimmed by 3 bases and 9 bases, with 9 bases remaining between them. CDR3 length equals 12 residues. CDR3 DNA sequence: TGTGCCAGCAGTTTGTACCTAAGGCCCCAGCATTTT. This sequence encodes CASSLYLRPQHF.

The chain couples TRBV24-1 to TRBJ2-5, with D maybe TRBD1 (6 bases). CDR3 length: 15 residues. Looked up from germline, CDR1 is KGHDR and CDR2 is SFDVKD. V was clipped by 3 bases and J by 5 bases, with 15 bases between them. CDR3 in amino acids: CATSDPPGQGETQYF. As DNA, the CDR3 is TGTGCCACCAGTGATCCACCGGGACAAGGGGAGACCCAGTACTTC.